This TCR beta chain originates from a study of T cells expressing NK-cell markers. Study summary: The study sequenced eight donors, seven HCMV-seropositive and one seronegative.

A note on this clonotype: The antigen remains undetermined.

General observations from the study: For a handful of donors, the dominant NKG2C+ clonotypes made up 1.0-7.0% of their CD8+ T cells. What remained unclear was the HCMV specificity of expanded NKG2C+ T cell clones.

For TCR beta, cDNA was produced by 5'RACE template switching with UMIs. TCRdb reprocessed the 5' RACE reads, with one entry per CDR3 protein and no DNA. Its listing shows roughly 380,000 distinct CDR3 sequences. The clonotype was recovered from a man aged 18-70 years in good health. Sequenced sample: blood T cells: a sorted CD56 or NKG2C T cell subset, CD4+ or CD8+ T cells, or bulk PBMC T cells (not recorded which).

CDR3 residues: CASSLASGNEQFF. The chain employs TRBV5-1 and TRBJ2-1. CDR1 is SGHRS, CDR2 YFSETQ, per germline. The CDR3 is 13 residues long.